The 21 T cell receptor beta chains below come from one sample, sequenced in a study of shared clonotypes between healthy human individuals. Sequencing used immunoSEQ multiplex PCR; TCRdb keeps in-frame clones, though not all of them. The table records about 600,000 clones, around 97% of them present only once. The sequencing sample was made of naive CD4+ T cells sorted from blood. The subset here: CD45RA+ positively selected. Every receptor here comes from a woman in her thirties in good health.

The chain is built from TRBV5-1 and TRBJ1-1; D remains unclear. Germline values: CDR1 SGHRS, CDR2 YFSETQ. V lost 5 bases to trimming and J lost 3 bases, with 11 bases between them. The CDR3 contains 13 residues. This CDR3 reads CASRTHGDTEAFF. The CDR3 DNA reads TGCGCCAGCAGAACCCACGGTGACACTGAAGCTTTCTTT. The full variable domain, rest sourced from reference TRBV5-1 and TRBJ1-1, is KAGVTQTPRYLIKTRGQQVTLSCSPISGHRSVSWYQQTPGQGLQFLFEYFSETQRNKGNFPGRFSGRQFSNSRSEMNVSTLELGDSALYLCASRTHGDTEAFFGQGTRLTVV.

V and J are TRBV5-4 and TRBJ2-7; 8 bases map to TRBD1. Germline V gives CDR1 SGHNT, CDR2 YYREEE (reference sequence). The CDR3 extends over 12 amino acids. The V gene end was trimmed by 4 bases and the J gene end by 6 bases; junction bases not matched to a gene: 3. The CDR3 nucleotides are TGTGCCAGCAGCATAGGACAGGGCGAGCAGTACTTC. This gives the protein CASSIGQGEQYF.

The CDR3 DNA reads as TGTGCCAGCAATCCGATTAACTATGGCTACACCTTC. This gives the protein CASNPINYGYTF. The chain has TRBV6-1 and TRBJ1-2, with D unclear. The V end was cut by 7 bases, the J end by 1 base, with 7 bases between. This CDR3 comprises 12 residues. Germline CDR1 MNHNS, CDR2 SASEGT.

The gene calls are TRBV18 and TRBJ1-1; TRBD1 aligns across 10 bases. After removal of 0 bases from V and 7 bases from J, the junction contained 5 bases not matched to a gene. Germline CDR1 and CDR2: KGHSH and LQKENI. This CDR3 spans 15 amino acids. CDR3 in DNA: TGTGCCAGCTCACCACCGGGACAGGGGATTAATGAAGCTTTCTTT. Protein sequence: CASSPPGQGINEAFF.

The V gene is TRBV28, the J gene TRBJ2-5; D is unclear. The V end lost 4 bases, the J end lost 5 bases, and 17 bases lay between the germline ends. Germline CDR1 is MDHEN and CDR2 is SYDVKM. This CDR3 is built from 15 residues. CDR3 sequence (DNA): TGTGCCAGCAGTTCGAACTCAGACTTGGGGGAGACCCAGTACTTC. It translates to CASSSNSDLGETQYF.

CDR3 sequence (DNA): TGTGCCAGCAGCTTAGGGACAAACTCTGGAAACACCATATATTTT. This codes for CASSLGTNSGNTIYF. This chain joins TRBV7-2 and TRBJ1-3; D might be TRBD1 (5 bases). Per germline, CDR1 SGHTA and CDR2 FQGNSA. Trimming took off 1 base at V and 0 bases at J, with 7 bases between the two ends. The CDR3 spans 15 residues.

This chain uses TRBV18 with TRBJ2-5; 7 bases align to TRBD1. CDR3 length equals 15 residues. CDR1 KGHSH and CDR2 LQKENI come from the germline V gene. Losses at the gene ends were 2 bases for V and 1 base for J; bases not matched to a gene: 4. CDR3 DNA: TGTGCCAGCTCACCAAGGGACAGCATCCAAGAGACCCAGTACTTC. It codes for CASSPRDSIQETQYF.

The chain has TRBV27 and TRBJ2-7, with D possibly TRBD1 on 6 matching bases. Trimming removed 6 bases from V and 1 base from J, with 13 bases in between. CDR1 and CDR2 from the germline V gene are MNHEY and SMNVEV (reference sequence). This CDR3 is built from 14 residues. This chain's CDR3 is CASRSLGQSYEQYF. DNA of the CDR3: TGTGCCAGCAGATCGCTAGGACAGTCCTACGAGCAGTACTTC.

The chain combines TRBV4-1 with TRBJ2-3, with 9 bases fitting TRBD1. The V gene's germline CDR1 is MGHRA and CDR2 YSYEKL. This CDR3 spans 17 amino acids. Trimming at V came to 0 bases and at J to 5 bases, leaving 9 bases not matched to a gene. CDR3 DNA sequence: TGCGCCAGCAGCCAAGAAGGGTTGGGACAGGGCAAAGATACGCAGTATTTT. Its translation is CASSQEGLGQGKDTQYF.

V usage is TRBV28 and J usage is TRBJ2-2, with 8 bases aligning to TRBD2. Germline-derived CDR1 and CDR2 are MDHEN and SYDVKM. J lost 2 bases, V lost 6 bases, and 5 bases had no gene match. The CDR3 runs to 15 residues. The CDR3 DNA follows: TGTGCCAGCAGCTCCGCGGGAGGAAACACCGGGGAGCTGTTTTTT. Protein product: CASSSAGGNTGELFF. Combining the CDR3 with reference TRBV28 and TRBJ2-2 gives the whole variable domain DVKVTQSSRYLVKRTGEKVFLECVQDMDHENMFWYRQDPGLGLRLIYFSYDVKMKEKGDIPEGYSVSREKKERFSLILESASTNQTSMYLCASSSAGGNTGELFFGEGSRLTVL.

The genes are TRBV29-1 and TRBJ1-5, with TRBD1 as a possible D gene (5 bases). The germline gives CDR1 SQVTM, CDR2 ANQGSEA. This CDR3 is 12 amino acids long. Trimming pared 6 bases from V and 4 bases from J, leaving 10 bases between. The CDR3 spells CSVGEPNQPQHF. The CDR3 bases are TGCAGCGTGGGGGAGCCTAATCAGCCCCAGCATTTT.

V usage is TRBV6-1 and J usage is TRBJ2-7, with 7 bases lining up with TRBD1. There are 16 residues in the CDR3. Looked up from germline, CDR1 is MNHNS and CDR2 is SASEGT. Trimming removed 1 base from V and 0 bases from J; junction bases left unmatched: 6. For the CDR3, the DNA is TGTGCCAGCAGTGAAGGAGACGGACAGGCCTCCTACGAGCAGTACTTC. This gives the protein CASSEGDGQASYEQYF.

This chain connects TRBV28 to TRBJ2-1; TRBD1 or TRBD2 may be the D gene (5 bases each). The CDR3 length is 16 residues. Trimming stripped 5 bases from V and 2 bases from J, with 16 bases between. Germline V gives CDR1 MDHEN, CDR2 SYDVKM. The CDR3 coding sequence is TGTGCCAGCAGTCCCCGGGGCCGACGAACCTACAATGAGCAGTTCTTC. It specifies CASSPRGRRTYNEQFF.

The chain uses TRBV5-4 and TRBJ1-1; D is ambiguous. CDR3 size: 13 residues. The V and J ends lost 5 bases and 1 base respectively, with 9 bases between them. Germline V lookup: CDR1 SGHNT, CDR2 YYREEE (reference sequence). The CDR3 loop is CASSSTPNTEAFF. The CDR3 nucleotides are TGTGCCAGCAGTTCGACACCGAACACTGAAGCTTTCTTT.

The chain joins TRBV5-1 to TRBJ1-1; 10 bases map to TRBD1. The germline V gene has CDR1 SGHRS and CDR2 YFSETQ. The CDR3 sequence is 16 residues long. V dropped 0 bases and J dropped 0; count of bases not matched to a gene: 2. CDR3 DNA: TGCGCCAGCAGCTTGGTGGGACAGGGGATGAACACTGAAGCTTTCTTT. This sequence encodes CASSLVGQGMNTEAFF.

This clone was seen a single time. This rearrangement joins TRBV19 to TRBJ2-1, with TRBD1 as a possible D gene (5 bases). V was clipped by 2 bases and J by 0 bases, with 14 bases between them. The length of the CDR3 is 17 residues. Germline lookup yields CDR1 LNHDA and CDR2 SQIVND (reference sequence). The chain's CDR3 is CASSIKTATDSYNEQFF. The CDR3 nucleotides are TGTGCCAGTAGTATAAAGACAGCAACAGACTCCTACAATGAGCAGTTCTTC. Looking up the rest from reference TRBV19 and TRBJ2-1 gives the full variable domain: DGGITQSPKYLFRKEGQNVTLSCEQNLNHDAMYWYRQDPGQGLRLIYYSQIVNDFQKGDIAEGYSVSREKKESFPLTVTSAQKNPTAFYLCASSIKTATDSYNEQFFGPGTRLTVL.

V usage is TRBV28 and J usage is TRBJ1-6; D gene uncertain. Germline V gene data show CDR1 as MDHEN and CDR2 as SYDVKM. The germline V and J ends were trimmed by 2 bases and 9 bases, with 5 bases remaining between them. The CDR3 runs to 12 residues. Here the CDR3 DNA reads TGTGCCAGCAGTTTAAGGAGTTCACCCCTCCACTTT. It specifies CASSLRSSPLHF.

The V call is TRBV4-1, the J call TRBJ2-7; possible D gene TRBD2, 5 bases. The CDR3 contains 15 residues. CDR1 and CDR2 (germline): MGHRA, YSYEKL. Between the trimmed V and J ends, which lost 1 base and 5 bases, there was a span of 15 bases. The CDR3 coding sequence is TGCGCCAGCAGCCAAGGAGCCTCATGGGGAGACGAGCAGTACTTC. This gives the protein CASSQGASWGDEQYF.

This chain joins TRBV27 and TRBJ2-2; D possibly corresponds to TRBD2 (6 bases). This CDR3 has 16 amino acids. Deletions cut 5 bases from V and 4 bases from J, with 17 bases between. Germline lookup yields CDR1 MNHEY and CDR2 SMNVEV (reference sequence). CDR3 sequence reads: CASSAPPGLSTGELFF. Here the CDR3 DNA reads TGTGCCAGCAGTGCCCCCCCGGGACTGTCCACCGGGGAGCTGTTTTTT.

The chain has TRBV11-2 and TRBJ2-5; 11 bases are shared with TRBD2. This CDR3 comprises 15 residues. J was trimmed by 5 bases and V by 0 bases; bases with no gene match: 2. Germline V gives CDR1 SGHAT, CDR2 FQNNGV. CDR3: CASSLEASGRETQYF. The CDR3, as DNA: TGTGCCAGCAGCTTAGAGGCTAGCGGGAGGGAGACCCAGTACTTC.

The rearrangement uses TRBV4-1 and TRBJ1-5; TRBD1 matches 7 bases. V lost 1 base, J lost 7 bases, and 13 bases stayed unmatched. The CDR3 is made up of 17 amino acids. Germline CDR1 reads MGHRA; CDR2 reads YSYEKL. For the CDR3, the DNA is TGCGCCAGCAGCCAAGGGGGTGACAGGGTCGTATCCCAGCCCCAGCATTTT. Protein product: CASSQGGDRVVSQPQHF.